The T cell receptor (beta chain) under discussion was sequenced for a study of CXCR3-negative and CXCR3-positive naive CD8 T cells. Remarks on this clonotype: Antigen: not known.

Study-wide results and caveats: CXCR3-positive naive cells carried more hydrophobic TRB CDR3s than CXCR3-negative naive cells did.

Germline V gene data show CDR1 as MNHNY and CDR2 as SVGAGI (reference sequence). This CDR3 has 14 residues. Through 5' RACE with UMI labels, the TRB cDNA libraries were prepared. Reanalyzing the 5' RACE reads, TCRdb keeps one entry per CDR3 protein, without DNA. Across roughly 100,000 distinct CDR3 sequences, the top ten clones capture 0.3% to 0.45% of the sample. The source material was naive CXCR3+ CD8+ T cells from blood. The sample's subset: CD45RO-CCR7+CD27+CD95- naive CD8+ T cells expressing CXCR3 (TNR3+). The rearrangement uses TRBV6-6 and TRBJ2-3. This clonotype originated in a human donor in good health. Some clones in this sample may be carry-over from other donors' samples. The CDR3 protein is CASSYVDGTDTQYF.